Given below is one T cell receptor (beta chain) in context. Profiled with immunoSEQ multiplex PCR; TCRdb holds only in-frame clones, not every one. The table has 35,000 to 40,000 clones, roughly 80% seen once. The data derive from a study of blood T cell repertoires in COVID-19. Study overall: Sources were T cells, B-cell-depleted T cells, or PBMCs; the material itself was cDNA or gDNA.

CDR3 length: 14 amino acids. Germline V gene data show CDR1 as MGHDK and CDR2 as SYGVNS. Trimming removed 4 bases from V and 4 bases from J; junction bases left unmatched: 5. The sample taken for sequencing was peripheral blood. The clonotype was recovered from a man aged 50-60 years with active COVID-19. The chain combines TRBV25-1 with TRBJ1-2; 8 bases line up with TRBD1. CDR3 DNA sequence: TGTGCCAGCAGTGTGGGGGACAGGATCTATGGCTACACCTTC. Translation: CASSVGDRIYGYTF.